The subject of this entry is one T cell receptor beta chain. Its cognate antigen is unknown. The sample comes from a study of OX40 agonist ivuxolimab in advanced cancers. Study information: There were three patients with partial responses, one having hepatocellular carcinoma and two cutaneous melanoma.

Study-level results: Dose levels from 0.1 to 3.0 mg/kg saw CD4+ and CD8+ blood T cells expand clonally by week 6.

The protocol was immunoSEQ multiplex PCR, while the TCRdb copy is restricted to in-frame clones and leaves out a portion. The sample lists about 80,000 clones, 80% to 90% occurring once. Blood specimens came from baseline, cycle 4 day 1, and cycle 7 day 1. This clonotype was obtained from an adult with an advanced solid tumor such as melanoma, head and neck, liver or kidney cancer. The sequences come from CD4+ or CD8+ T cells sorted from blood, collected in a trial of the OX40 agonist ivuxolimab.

CDR3 residues: CASSPTRGRKLTYEQYF. CDR3 DNA: TGTGCCAGCAGCCCGACCAGGGGGCGGAAACTTACCTACGAGCAGTACTTC. This chain links TRBV16 with TRBJ2-7, with 8 nucleotides matching TRBD1. The J segment lost 2 bases and the V segment lost 4 bases, leaving 13 bases of the junction unmatched. CDR1 is KGHSY and CDR2 is FQNENV in the germline V gene. The CDR3 is 17 residues long.